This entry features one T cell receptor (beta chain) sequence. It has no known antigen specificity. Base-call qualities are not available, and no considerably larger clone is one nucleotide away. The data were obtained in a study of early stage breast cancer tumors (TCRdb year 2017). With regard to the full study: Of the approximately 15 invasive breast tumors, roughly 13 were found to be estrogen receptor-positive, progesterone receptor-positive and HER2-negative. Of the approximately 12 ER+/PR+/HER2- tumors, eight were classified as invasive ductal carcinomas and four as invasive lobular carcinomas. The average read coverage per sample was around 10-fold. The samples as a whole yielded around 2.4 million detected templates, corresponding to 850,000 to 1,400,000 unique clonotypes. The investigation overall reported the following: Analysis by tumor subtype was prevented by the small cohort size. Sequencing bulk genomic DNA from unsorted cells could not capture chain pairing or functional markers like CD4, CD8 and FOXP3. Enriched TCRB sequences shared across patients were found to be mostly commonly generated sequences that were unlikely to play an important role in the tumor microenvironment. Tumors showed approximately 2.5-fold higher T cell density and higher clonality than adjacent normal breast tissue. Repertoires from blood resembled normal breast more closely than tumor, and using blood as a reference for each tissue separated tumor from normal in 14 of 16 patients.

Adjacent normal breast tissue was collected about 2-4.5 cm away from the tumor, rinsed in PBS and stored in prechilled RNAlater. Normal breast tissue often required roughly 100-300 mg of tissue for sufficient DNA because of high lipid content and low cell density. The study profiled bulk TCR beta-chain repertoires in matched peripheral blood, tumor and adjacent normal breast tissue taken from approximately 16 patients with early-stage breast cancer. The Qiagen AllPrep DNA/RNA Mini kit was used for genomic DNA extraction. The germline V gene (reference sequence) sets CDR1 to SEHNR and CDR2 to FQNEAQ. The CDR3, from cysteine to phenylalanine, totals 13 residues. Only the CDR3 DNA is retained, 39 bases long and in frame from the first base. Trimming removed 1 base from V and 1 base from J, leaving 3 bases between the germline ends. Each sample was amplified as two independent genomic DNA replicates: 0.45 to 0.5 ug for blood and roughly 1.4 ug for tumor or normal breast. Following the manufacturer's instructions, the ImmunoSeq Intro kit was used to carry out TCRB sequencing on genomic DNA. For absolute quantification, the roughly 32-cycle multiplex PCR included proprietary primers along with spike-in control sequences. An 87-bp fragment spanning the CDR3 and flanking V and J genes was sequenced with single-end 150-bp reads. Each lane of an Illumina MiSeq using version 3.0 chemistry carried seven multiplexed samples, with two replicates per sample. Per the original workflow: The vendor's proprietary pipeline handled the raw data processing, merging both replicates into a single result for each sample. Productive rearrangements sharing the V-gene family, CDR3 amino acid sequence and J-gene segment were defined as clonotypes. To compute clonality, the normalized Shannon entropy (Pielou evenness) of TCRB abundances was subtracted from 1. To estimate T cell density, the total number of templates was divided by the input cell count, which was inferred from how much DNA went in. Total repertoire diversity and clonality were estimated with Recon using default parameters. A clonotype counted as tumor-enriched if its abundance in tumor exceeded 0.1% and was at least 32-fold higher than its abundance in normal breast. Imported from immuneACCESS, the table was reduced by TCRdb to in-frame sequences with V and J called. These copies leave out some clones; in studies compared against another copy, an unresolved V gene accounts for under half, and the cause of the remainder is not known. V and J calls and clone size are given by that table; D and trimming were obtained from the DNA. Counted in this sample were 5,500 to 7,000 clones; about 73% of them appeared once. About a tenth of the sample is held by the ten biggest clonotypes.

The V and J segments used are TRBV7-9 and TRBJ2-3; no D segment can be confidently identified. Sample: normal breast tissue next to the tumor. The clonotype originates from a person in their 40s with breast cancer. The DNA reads TGTGCCAGCAGCTTAGGTCGCACAGATACGCAGTATTTT. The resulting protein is CASSLGRTDTQYF.